Reported below is one TCR beta chain. The antigen is not known. V lost 7 bases, J lost 2 bases, and 6 bases stayed unmatched. Germline CDR1 and CDR2: MNHEY and SVGAGI. The CDR3 length is 14 residues. Primers included in the PCR were 60 Vbeta and 13 Jbeta primers. Generated by immunoSEQ multiplex PCR, the TCRdb table keeps only in-frame clones and is missing some. Among under 150,000 clones listed, 80% were seen once. These data originate in a study of cytomegalovirus exposure and HLA in healthy donors. Whole-study results and caveats: The authors judged a highly shared variant cluster likely a sequencing artifact. Cytomegalovirus-associated TCR beta chains were listed, numbering under 200.

Nominally healthy donors were sampled, though unrecorded immune exposures were likely. This chain connects TRBV6-5 to TRBJ2-5; TRBD1 agrees at 8 bases. The source of this sequence is a woman in her thirties or forties in good health and CMV-seronegative. Sequenced: PBMCs. The CDR3 DNA sequence: TGTGCCAGCAAGTGGGGACAGGTTCAAGAGACCCAGTACTTC. Translation gives CASKWGQVQETQYF.